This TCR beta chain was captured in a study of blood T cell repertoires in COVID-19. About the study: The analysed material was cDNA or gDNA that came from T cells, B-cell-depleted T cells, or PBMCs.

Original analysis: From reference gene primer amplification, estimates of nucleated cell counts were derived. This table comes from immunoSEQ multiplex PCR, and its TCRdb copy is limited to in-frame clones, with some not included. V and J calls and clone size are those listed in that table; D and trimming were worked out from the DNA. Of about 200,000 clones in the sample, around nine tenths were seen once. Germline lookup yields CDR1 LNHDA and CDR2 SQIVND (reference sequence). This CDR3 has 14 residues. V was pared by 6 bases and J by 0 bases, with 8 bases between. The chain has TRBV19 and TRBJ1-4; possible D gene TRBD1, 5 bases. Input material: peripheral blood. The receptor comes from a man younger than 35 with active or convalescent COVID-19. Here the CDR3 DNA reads TGTGCCAGTAGCAGACAGACAACTAATGAAAAACTGTTTTTT. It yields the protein CASSRQTTNEKLFF. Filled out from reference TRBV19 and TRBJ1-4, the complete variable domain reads DGGITQSPKYLFRKEGQNVTLSCEQNLNHDAMYWYRQDPGQGLRLIYYSQIVNDFQKGDIAEGYSVSREKKESFPLTVTSAQKNPTAFYLCASSRQTTNEKLFFGSGTQLSVL.